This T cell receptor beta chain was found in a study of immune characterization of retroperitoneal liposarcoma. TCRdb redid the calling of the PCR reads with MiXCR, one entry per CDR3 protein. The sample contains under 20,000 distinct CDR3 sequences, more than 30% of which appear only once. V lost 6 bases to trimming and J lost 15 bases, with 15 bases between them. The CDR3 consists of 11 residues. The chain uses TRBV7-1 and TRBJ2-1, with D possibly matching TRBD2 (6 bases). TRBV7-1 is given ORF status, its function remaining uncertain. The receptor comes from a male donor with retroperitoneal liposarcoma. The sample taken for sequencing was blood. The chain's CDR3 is CASSNTKEGFF. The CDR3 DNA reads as TGTGCCAGCAGTAACACCAAGGAGGGGTTCTTC.